A single sample is the source of the 22 T cell receptor beta chains below, sequenced in a study of prognosis after radiotherapy for stage I lung cancer. Amplicons of TCR beta CDR3 were generated from genomic DNA by two-round multiplex PCR. The first PCR round targeted every TRBV and TRBJ gene with specific primers. MiXCR, applied by TCRdb to the multiplex PCR reads, yields one record per CDR3 protein. The sample lists 13,000 to 15,000 distinct CDR3 sequences, 25% to 35% occurring once. Sequenced material: PBMCs, taken before or after stereotactic body radiation therapy (not recorded which). Source of these receptors: a donor over 45 with non-small cell lung cancer.

This clonotype was observed many times. This rearrangement joins TRBV2 to TRBJ2-7; D unresolved. This CDR3 spans 10 amino acids. Trimming took off 8 bases at V and 1 base at J, with 3 bases between the two ends. Germline lookup yields CDR1 SNHLY and CDR2 FYNNEI. The CDR3 DNA is TGTGCCAGCCAATCCTACGAGCAGTACTTC. It yields the protein CASQSYEQYF.

This clonotype was recorded many times. The gene calls are TRBV7-8 and TRBJ1-4; 11 bases agree with TRBD1. Germline trimming cut 4 bases from V and 11 bases from J; bases unmatched to any gene: 3. The CDR3 spans 13 residues. Looked up from germline, CDR1 is SGHVS and CDR2 is FQNEAQ. CDR3 in amino acids: CASSYRDRGKLFF. DNA for the CDR3: TGTGCCAGCAGCTACCGGGACAGGGGGAAACTGTTTTTT.

This clonotype was seen many times. The rearrangement uses TRBV10-3 and TRBJ2-7, with 11 positions matching TRBD1. Germline V lookup: CDR1 ENHRY, CDR2 SYGVKD. J gave up 4 bases and V 5 bases, and 4 bases lay outside the gene matches. This CDR3 spans 14 amino acids. The CDR3 sequence is CAISRDRGRYEQYF. DNA for the CDR3: TGTGCCATCAGTCGGGACAGGGGGAGGTACGAGCAGTACTTC.

The chain recombines TRBV15 with TRBJ1-1, with a possible D match to TRBD1 (6 bases). CDR1 LNHNV and CDR2 YYDKDF come from the germline V gene (reference sequence). Trimming removed 6 bases from V and 4 bases from J, with 15 bases in between. CDR3 length: 14 residues. In nucleotides, the CDR3 is TGTGCCACCAGAGACGGGGGCTTCGGCACTGAAGCTTTCTTT. As protein: CATRDGGFGTEAFF.

Relative to its sample, this clonotype is medium-sized. The genes are TRBV20-1 and TRBJ1-1; 7 positions match TRBD1. The germline CDR1 and CDR2 sequences are DFQATT and SNEGSKA (reference sequence). Germline trimming cut 3 bases from V and 4 bases from J; bases unmatched to any gene: 8. This CDR3 contains 14 residues. In DNA, the CDR3 is TGCAGTGCTAGCAAGGGGGCGCCGATCACTGAAGCTTTCTTT. Its protein product is CSASKGAPITEAFF.

In its sample, this clonotype ranks as medium-sized (0.01 to 0.1%). The rearrangement uses TRBV3-1 and TRBJ2-7, with D possibly matching TRBD1 (7 bases). Trimming took 3 bases from V and 6 from J, leaving 15 bases between them. The CDR3 loop spans 14 amino acids. The V gene's germline CDR1 is LGHDT and CDR2 YNNKEL (reference sequence). This chain's CDR3 is CASSHPGTAGEQYF. The CDR3 DNA sequence: TGTGCCAGCAGCCACCCCGGGACAGCGGGCGAGCAGTACTTC.

Of note for this clonotype: One base separates it from a far larger clone, so it is likely a read error. J is TRBJ1-6 and V is TRBV6-8; no firm D call. Trimming pared 5 bases from V and 6 bases from J, leaving 14 bases between. The CDR3 is made up of 15 amino acids. Germline CDR1 and CDR2: MNHGY and SAAAGT. The chain's CDR3 is CASSPQVARNSPLHF. As DNA, the CDR3 is TGTGCCAGCAGTCCTCAGGTGGCGCGTAATTCACCCCTCCACTTT.

The table lists this clonotype with many counts. Mismatch with germline at one junction end may stem from a read error. The CDR3, as DNA: TGTGCCAGCAGTGAAGCGCGCAGAAAGGGGGTCCTCTGGTTC. Its protein is CASSEARRKGVLWF. The V and J genes are TRBV2 and TRBJ2-7; possible D gene TRBD1, 6 bases. Germline assignment: CDR1 SNHLY and CDR2 FYNNEI. CDR3 length: 14 residues.

At least ten counts were recorded for this clonotype. The chain recombines TRBV28 with TRBJ2-7; 8 nucleotides agree with TRBD2. The length of the CDR3 is 14 residues. The V and J ends lost 4 bases and 6 bases, in that order; junction bases with no gene match: 8. In germline, CDR1 is MDHEN, CDR2 SYDVKM. CDR3 residues: CASSSNGRALEQYF. The CDR3 DNA is TGTGCCAGCAGTTCTAACGGGAGGGCTCTCGAGCAGTACTTC.

This clonotype was seen only a few times. A much larger clone lies one base from this, so it may be a read error. V usage is TRBV4-1 and J usage is TRBJ2-3; 10 bases are a match to TRBD2. The germline CDR1 and CDR2 sequences are MGHRA and YSYEKL. The J segment lost 2 bases and the V segment lost 10 bases, leaving 12 bases of the junction unmatched. CDR3 length: 16 amino acids. The CDR3, as DNA: TGCGCCAACACGCCGAGGCTAGCGGGAGTCACAGATACGCAGTATTTT. It codes for CANTPRLAGVTDTQYF.

This clonotype was counted many times. V gene TRBV20-1 combines with J gene TRBJ1-5, with 8 positions matching TRBD1. Germline V lookup: CDR1 DFQATT, CDR2 SNEGSKA (reference sequence). The trim removed 0 bases at V and 0 bases at J, leaving 13 bases unmatched. The CDR3 covers 19 residues. CDR3 nucleotides: TGCAGTGCTAGAGATAGGGCGGACAGGGTGCTTAATAGCAATCAGCCCCAGCATTTT. Encoded protein: CSARDRADRVLNSNQPQHF.

The chain carries TRBV6-1 and TRBJ2-7; D tentatively fits TRBD1 or TRBD2 (6 bases each). This CDR3 is built from 14 residues. The germline gives CDR1 MNHNS, CDR2 SASEGT. V lost 8 bases and J lost 3, with 17 bases in between. CDR3: CASRGGGSGYEQYF. CDR3 bases: TGTGCCAGCCGAGGGGGAGGAAGCGGCTACGAGCAGTACTTC.

This clonotype was picked up many times. The rearrangement uses TRBV20-1 and TRBJ2-7; 11 bases align to TRBD1. J was trimmed by 3 bases and V by 6 bases; bases with no gene match: 4. The CDR3 sequence is 13 residues long. In germline, CDR1 is DFQATT, CDR2 SNEGSKA (reference sequence). CDR3 residues: CSAPGQGDYEQYF. The CDR3 region has the DNA TGCAGTGCCCCGGGACAGGGGGACTACGAGCAGTACTTC.

This clonotype occurred many times. This chain links TRBV4-1 with TRBJ2-6; no clear D. V gave up 0 bases and J gave up 3 bases, with 9 bases separating them. The CDR3 extends over 16 amino acids. The germline V gene has CDR1 MGHRA and CDR2 YSYEKL. CDR3 sequence (DNA): TGCGCCAGCAGCCAAGATCTTGCAAGTGGGGCCAACGTCCTGACTTTC. This encodes CASSQDLASGANVLTF.

This clonotype was seen repeatedly, ten times or more. The chain combines TRBV20-1 with TRBJ2-1; D could derive from TRBD1 or TRBD2 (5 bases each). The V end lost 1 base, the J end lost 5 bases, and 15 bases lay between the germline ends. CDR1 and CDR2 (germline): DFQATT, SNEGSKA (reference sequence). This CDR3 has 15 amino acids. In DNA form, the CDR3 reads TGCAGTGCTAGAGGGGACCTCCTCCTCCACAATGAGCAGTTCTTC. It specifies CSARGDLLLHNEQFF.

There are many counts of this clonotype. The chain recombines TRBV18 with TRBJ1-2; D not resolved. The V end was cut by 2 bases, the J end by 1 base, with 5 bases between. CDR1 and CDR2 (germline): KGHSH, LQKENI. The CDR3 covers 13 residues. The CDR3 sequence is CASSPGDNYGYTF. CDR3 sequence (DNA): TGTGCCAGCTCACCAGGGGATAACTATGGCTACACCTTC.

The table lists this clonotype with many counts. V usage is TRBV3-1 and J usage is TRBJ2-5; no clear D. The CDR3 sequence is 13 residues long. Trimming cost V 4 bases and J 5 bases, with 11 bases left between them. CDR1 and CDR2 (germline): LGHDT, YNNKEL (reference sequence). The CDR3 DNA reads as TGTGCCAGCAGCCCAACCGGATGGGAGACCCAGTACTTC. Translating gives CASSPTGWETQYF.

This clonotype was observed at least ten times. The chain is built from TRBV20-1 and TRBJ2-3, with 14 bases fitting TRBD2. After removal of 6 bases from V and 5 bases from J, the junction contained 7 bases not matched to a gene. There are 15 residues in the CDR3. Per the germline V gene, CDR1 is DFQATT and CDR2 is SNEGSKA (reference sequence). The CDR3 DNA sequence: TGCAGTGCCCCGGGACTAGCGGGAGCGGGAGATACGCAGTATTTT. Encoded protein: CSAPGLAGAGDTQYF.

This clonotype was seen repeatedly, ten times or more. The gene calls are TRBV29-1 and TRBJ1-4; tentatively, D is TRBD1 (5 bases). The germline V gene encodes CDR1 SQVTM and CDR2 ANQGSEA. V was shortened by 6 bases and J by 3 bases, with 11 bases between the two germline ends. The CDR3 has 13 amino acids. The CDR3 nucleotides are TGCAGCGTCCAGGGAGGTCCTAATGAAAAACTGTTTTTT. Its translation is CSVQGGPNEKLFF.

This clonotype came up many times. The gene calls are TRBV9 and TRBJ2-3; 9 nucleotides agree with TRBD2. V was pared by 3 bases and J by 4 bases, with 12 bases of the junction left unmatched. The CDR3 extends over 17 amino acids. Germline V gives CDR1 SGDLS, CDR2 YYNGEE. The DNA for the CDR3 is TGTGCCAGCAGCGGAGGAGTCCTTAGCGGGAGTGCAGATACGCAGTATTTT. Its translation is CASSGGVLSGSADTQYF. The full variable domain, completed using reference TRBV9 and TRBJ2-3, is DSGVTQTPKHLITATGQRVTLRCSPRSGDLSVYWYQQSLDQGLQFLIQYYNGEERAKGNILERFSAQQFPDLHSELNLSSLELGDSALYFCASSGGVLSGSADTQYFGPGTRLTVL.

As to this clonotype: A junction end diverges from the germline sequence, so it may reflect a read error. This chain connects TRBV6-2 or TRBV6-3 to TRBJ2-2; no reliable D call. The CDR3 loop spans 15 amino acids. From germline, CDR1 is MNHEY and CDR2 SVGEGT. The CDR3 is CASSERASNTWELFF. For the CDR3, the DNA is TGTGCCAGCAGTGAAAGAGCGAGTAACACCTGGGAGCTGTTTTTT.

This clonotype is medium-sized. CDR3 nucleotide sequence: TGTGCCAGCAGAACAAGAGCGGGGAGCTCCTACAATGAGCAGTTCTTC. Translated: CASRTRAGSSYNEQFF. The V and J genes are TRBV28 and TRBJ2-1; 7 nucleotides match TRBD2. Germline V gene lookup returns CDR1 MDHEN and CDR2 SYDVKM. V was clipped by 6 bases and J by 0 bases; unmatched bases: 8. The CDR3 covers 16 residues.